This TCR beta chain was sequenced during a study of shared clonotypes between healthy human individuals. Study context: Per donor, three plates held CD4 naive cells, three held CD4 memory, two held CD8 naive and one held CD8 memory.

At the deep level, the assay was run. Repertoires were generated with immunoSEQ multiplex PCR, while TCRdb's copy carries only in-frame clones and drops some. Seen here are about 2 million clones, about 95% observed once, and the top ten hold 1.2%. Naive CD8 cells comprised CD45RO-negative, CCR7-positively selected cells, excluding terminally differentiated effector memory CD45RA+ cells. Within Nashville, Tennessee resided all donors, each a Caucasian adult. The material sequenced was naive CD8+ T cells sorted from blood. This clonotype was sampled from a man between 18 and 35 years old in good health.

The CDR3 reads CASSLWSSYEQYF. CDR3 bases: TGCGCCAGCAGCCTTTGGAGCTCCTACGAGCAGTACTTC. The chain has TRBV4-1 and TRBJ2-7; no clear D. The CDR3 length is 13 residues. Germline CDR1 MGHRA, CDR2 YSYEKL. V was shortened by 4 bases and J by 0 bases, with 7 bases between the two germline ends.